These 28 T cell receptor beta chains came from one sample sequenced in a study of T-cell memory formation after mild COVID-19. TCRdb redid the calling of the 5' RACE reads with MiXCR, one entry per CDR3 protein. The table lists about 470,000 distinct CDR3 sequences, 25% of them singletons. The sequenced sample was PBMCs or a T cell subset sorted from them (not recorded which). These receptors all stem from an adult woman who had mild COVID-19 (a few samples of this study predate the infection). Cell type and time point are not known.

The chain recombines TRBV19 with TRBJ1-5; no reliable D call. This CDR3 comprises 15 residues. CDR1 is LNHDA, CDR2 SQIVND, per germline (reference sequence). The ends were cut back, 2 bases at V and 3 bases at J, with 11 bases in the middle. In DNA form, the CDR3 reads TGTGCCAGTAGTATAACTCCTTATTCCAATCAGCCCCAGCATTTT. It codes for CASSITPYSNQPQHF.

The CDR3 nucleotides read TGTGCCAGCAGCTCCACGCCTTCGGGCAATCAGCCCCAGCATTTT. Translation: CASSSTPSGNQPQHF. V gene TRBV4-2 combines with J gene TRBJ1-5; D not certain. The CDR3 runs to 15 residues. From germline, CDR1 is LGHNA and CDR2 YNFKEQ. Between the trimmed V and J ends, which lost 5 bases and 2 bases, there was a span of 13 bases.

This clonotype came up a few times. The chain couples TRBV29-1 to TRBJ2-1; 9 nucleotides match TRBD1. The CDR3 spans 12 residues. Losses at the gene ends were 7 bases for V and 8 bases for J; bases not matched to a gene: 6. Germline lookup yields CDR1 SQVTM and CDR2 ANQGSEA. CDR3 sequence: CSAEGQGYEQFF. The CDR3 DNA sequence: TGCAGCGCCGAGGGACAGGGCTATGAGCAGTTCTTC.

This chain uses TRBV5-5 with TRBJ2-1; no clear D gene. The CDR3 totals 15 residues. The V gene lost 2 bases and the J gene lost 3 bases, with 12 bases spanning the gap. Germline CDR1 SGHKS, CDR2 YYEKEE (reference sequence). In DNA form, the CDR3 reads TGTGCCAGCAGCTTCGACCCCGTGGGCTACAATGAGCAGTTCTTC. Protein product: CASSFDPVGYNEQFF.

Only a few counts were recorded for this clonotype. The chain links TRBV29-1 to TRBJ2-1; TRBD2 agrees at 10 bases. The germline CDR1 and CDR2 sequences are SQVTM and ANQGSEA. Unmatched junction bases numbered 11, after V lost 0 bases and J lost 3 bases. The CDR3 is 18 amino acids. DNA of the CDR3: TGCAGCGTTGAAGATCCGGATAGCGGGAGGAATAGCTACAATGAGCAGTTCTTC. It codes for CSVEDPDSGRNSYNEQFF.

The V gene is TRBV5-4, the J gene TRBJ2-3; tentative D call: TRBD2 (6 bases). Trimming took off 4 bases at V and 9 bases at J, with 18 bases between the two ends. The germline gives CDR1 SGHNT, CDR2 YYREEE (reference sequence). The CDR3 length is 14 residues. The CDR3 DNA sequence: TGTGCCAGCAGCCCCGGGGGAGCGACAAGGACGCAGTATTTT. This gives the protein CASSPGGATRTQYF.

This clonotype was found a few times. DNA for the CDR3: TGTGCCAGCAGCTTCTACTCAACAGATACGCAGTATTTT. Its protein is CASSFYSTDTQYF. The chain combines TRBV7-8 with TRBJ2-3; no clear D gene. The CDR3 runs to 13 residues. Trimming removed 3 bases from V and 3 bases from J, with 7 bases in between. Germline-derived CDR1 and CDR2 are SGHVS and FQNEAQ.

The rearrangement joins TRBV5-6 to TRBJ2-1; weak D call: TRBD2 (7 bases). The CDR3 totals 15 residues. Trimming pared 5 bases from V and 7 bases from J, leaving 19 bases between. Germline lookup yields CDR1 SGHDT and CDR2 YYEEEE. The CDR3 here is CASRARGGGVNEQFF. The CDR3 coding sequence is TGTGCCAGCAGAGCGAGAGGGGGAGGGGTAAATGAGCAGTTCTTC.

The rearrangement uses TRBV14 and TRBJ2-7; D may match TRBD1 or TRBD2 (5 bases each). The CDR3 is made up of 16 amino acids. V lost 0 bases and J lost 7, with 19 bases in between. Looked up from germline, CDR1 is SGHDN and CDR2 is FVKESK. CDR3 bases: TGTGCCAGCAGCCAAGATTGGGGGATGGTGGTAGGGGAGCAGTACTTC. Its translation is CASSQDWGMVVGEQYF.

V is TRBV20-1 and J is TRBJ2-1, with D unresolved. V lost 6 bases, J lost 6 bases, and 18 bases lay in between. There are 14 residues in the CDR3. Germline-derived CDR1 and CDR2 are DFQATT and SNEGSKA (reference sequence). CDR3: CSARPSDGSNEQFF. The DNA for the CDR3 is TGCAGTGCGAGACCATCGGACGGTAGCAATGAGCAGTTCTTC.

The V and J genes are TRBV6-4 and TRBJ1-1; D perhaps matches TRBD1 (5 bases). CDR3 length: 12 amino acids. The V end lost 2 bases, the J end lost 10 bases, and 11 bases lay between the germline ends. Germline loops: CDR1 MRHNA, CDR2 SNTAGT. DNA for the CDR3: TGTGCCAGCAGTGACGGGGGGGGGTTAGCTTTCTTT. It specifies CASSDGGGLAFF.

The chain couples TRBV6-5 to TRBJ1-2; 7 bases are shared with TRBD1. Germline CDR1 reads MNHEY; CDR2 reads SVGAGI. The CDR3 length is 15 residues. V shed 0 bases and J 5 bases; nucleotides not matched to a gene: 6. For the CDR3, the DNA is TGTGCCAGCAGTTACTCGACAGGGACGGTTTATGGCTACACCTTC. This sequence encodes CASSYSTGTVYGYTF.

The gene calls are TRBV6-5 and TRBJ1-3; D is ambiguous. V gave up 4 bases and J gave up 0 bases, with 7 bases separating them. This CDR3 spans 14 amino acids. Germline V gives CDR1 MNHEY, CDR2 SVGAGI. The CDR3 protein is CASSFHPSGNTIYF. CDR3 in DNA: TGTGCCAGCAGTTTTCACCCCTCTGGAAACACCATATATTTT.

This clonotype was seen a few times. The chain combines TRBV29-1 with TRBJ2-1, with a tentative D call TRBD2 (6 bases). Germline V lookup: CDR1 SQVTM, CDR2 ANQGSEA. V lost 3 bases to trimming and J lost 5 bases, with 17 bases between them. The CDR3 has 15 amino acids. The CDR3 region has the DNA TGCAGCGTTGACCCGGGAGTAGCGGAGGACAATGAGCAGTTCTTC. Its protein product is CSVDPGVAEDNEQFF.

This clonotype came up a few times. CDR3 bases: TGTGCCAGCAGTTTATTGCTGGGCTCCTACGAGCAGTACTTC. Translated, it gives CASSLLLGSYEQYF. The chain is built from TRBV27 and TRBJ2-7; no definite D call. The CDR3 sequence is 14 residues long. V was trimmed by 1 base and J by 0 bases, leaving 7 bases between them. CDR1 and CDR2 from the germline V gene are MNHEY and SMNVEV (reference sequence).

The chain joins TRBV7-9 to TRBJ2-5; D tentatively reads TRBD1 or TRBD2 (5 bases each). Trimming removed 5 bases from V and 1 base from J, with 14 bases in between. Germline lookup yields CDR1 SEHNR and CDR2 FQNEAQ (reference sequence). This CDR3 comprises 15 residues. The CDR3 here is CASSQTFGGQETQYF. CDR3 DNA sequence: TGTGCCAGCAGCCAAACATTTGGGGGCCAAGAGACCCAGTACTTC.

The rearrangement joins TRBV9 to TRBJ2-3; TRBD1 agrees at 8 bases. V lost 3 bases, J lost 6 bases, and 6 bases stayed unmatched. CDR1 and CDR2 from the germline V gene are SGDLS and YYNGEE. The CDR3 is 14 amino acids. The DNA of the CDR3 is TGTGCCAGCAGCGCATCGACAGGGGCCGATACGCAGTATTTT. It is translated as CASSASTGADTQYF. Using reference TRBV9 and TRBJ2-3 for the parts outside the CDR3, the full variable domain is DSGVTQTPKHLITATGQRVTLRCSPRSGDLSVYWYQQSLDQGLQFLIQYYNGEERAKGNILERFSAQQFPDLHSELNLSSLELGDSALYFCASSASTGADTQYFGPGTRLTVL.

This chain joins TRBV5-1 and TRBJ1-1; a possible D gene is TRBD1 (5 bases). Between the trimmed V and J ends, which lost 1 base and 4 bases, there was a span of 8 bases. Germline assignment: CDR1 SGHRS and CDR2 YFSETQ. This CDR3 contains 13 residues. CDR3 amino acids: CASSLIGVTEAFF. The DNA of the CDR3 is TGCGCCAGCAGCTTGATAGGGGTCACTGAAGCTTTCTTT.

This sequence joins TRBV4-1 and TRBJ2-2; D not resolved. Trimming took 3 bases from V and 4 from J, leaving 18 bases between them. The CDR3 is 17 amino acids. The germline gives CDR1 MGHRA, CDR2 YSYEKL. CDR3 coding DNA: TGCGCCAGCAGCCAGAGAAAGGGCCTTGTGTCCACCGGGGAGCTGTTTTTT. Amino acid sequence: CASSQRKGLVSTGELFF.

This chain links TRBV5-6 with TRBJ2-3; D might be TRBD2 (5 bases). The V end was cut by 2 bases, the J end by 1 base, with 11 bases between. CDR1 and CDR2 (germline): SGHDT, YYEEEE. This CDR3 has 15 residues. The CDR3 nucleotides read TGTGCCAGCAGCTTCTATTGGGGAGGCACAGATACGCAGTATTTT. It translates to CASSFYWGGTDTQYF.

The rearrangement uses TRBV2 and TRBJ1-1, with D tentatively TRBD1 (5 bases). Trimming removed 6 bases from V and 4 bases from J, with 24 bases in between. Germline-derived CDR1 and CDR2 are SNHLY and FYNNEI. The CDR3 totals 17 residues. CDR3 in DNA: TGTGCCAGCAGGACCGGGACCAGGGACGGGGGTCGCACTGAAGCTTTCTTT. This sequence encodes CASRTGTRDGGRTEAFF. The whole variable domain, remainder taken from reference TRBV2 and TRBJ1-1, is EPEVTQTPSHQVTQMGQEVILRCVPISNHLYFYWYRQILGQKVEFLVSFYNNEISEKSEIFDDQFSVERPDGSNFTLKIRSTKLEDSAMYFCASRTGTRDGGRTEAFFGQGTRLTVV.

The V and J genes are TRBV15 and TRBJ2-3; tentatively, D is TRBD1 or TRBD2 (6 bases each). The CDR3 length is 17 residues. The ends were cut back, 8 bases at V and 1 base at J, with 22 bases in the middle. Germline V gene sequence: CDR1 LNHNV, CDR2 YYDKDF (reference sequence). This CDR3 reads CATSGGDRRAGTDTQYF. In DNA, the CDR3 is TGTGCCACCTCTGGAGGTGACAGGAGGGCTGGCACAGATACGCAGTATTTT.

This chain joins TRBV4-1 and TRBJ1-4, with a weak D call TRBD1 (6 bases). CDR1 is MGHRA and CDR2 is YSYEKL in the germline V gene. The germline V and J ends were trimmed by 2 bases and 5 bases, with 12 bases remaining between them. The CDR3 length is 15 residues. Written as DNA, the CDR3 is TGCGCCAGCAGCCAACAACAGGGTACCAATGAAAAACTGTTTTTT. Translated: CASSQQQGTNEKLFF.

This clonotype showed up just a few times. The rearrangement uses TRBV7-7 and TRBJ2-3; D is unresolved. CDR1 and CDR2 (germline): SSHAT, FNYEAQ (reference sequence). The CDR3 sequence is 14 residues long. V was shortened by 1 base and J by 2 bases, with 7 bases between the two germline ends. CDR3: CASSLEGNTDTQYF. Written as DNA, the CDR3 is TGTGCCAGCAGCTTAGAGGGAAACACAGATACGCAGTATTTT. The full variable domain, with the rest looked up from reference TRBV7-7 and TRBJ2-3, is GAGVSQSPRYKVTKRGQDVTLRCDPISSHATLYWYQQALGQGPEFLTYFNYEAQPDKSGLPSDRFSAERPEGSISTLTIQRTEQRDSAMYRCASSLEGNTDTQYFGPGTRLTVL.

This clonotype was counted ten times or more. The CDR3 DNA reads TGTGCCAGCAGCTACGGACAGGGGGCCCATGTTACAGATACGCAGTATTTT. It specifies CASSYGQGAHVTDTQYF. The rearrangement joins TRBV12-3 or TRBV12-4 to TRBJ2-3; 11 bases are a match to TRBD1. The CDR3 contains 17 residues. The trim removed 6 bases at V and 3 bases at J, leaving 11 bases unmatched.

The J gene is TRBJ1-4, the V gene TRBV4-2; no reliable D call. The CDR3 is 12 residues long. The V gene's germline CDR1 is LGHNA and CDR2 YNFKEQ. V lost 0 bases, J lost 15 bases, and 11 bases lay in between. The CDR3 sequence is CASSQDGLPLFF. As DNA, the CDR3 is TGTGCCAGCAGCCAAGATGGACTACCGTTGTTTTTT.

In regard to this clonotype: One end of the junction is discordant with germline, which a read error may explain. The chain uses TRBV5-1 and TRBJ2-3; the D gene is possibly TRBD2 (6 bases). Looked up from germline, CDR1 is SGHRS and CDR2 is YFSETQ. The CDR3 has 16 residues. Written as DNA, the CDR3 is TGCGCCGGCAGCTTGGGCCGGGGGAGTAGCACAGATACGCAGTATTTT. Translated, it gives CAGSLGRGSSTDTQYF.

This rearrangement joins TRBV28 to TRBJ2-1, with 16 bases lining up with TRBD2. The ends lost 2 bases at V and 9 bases at J; junction bases unmatched: 7. In germline, CDR1 is MDHEN, CDR2 SYDVKM. The CDR3 runs 17 residues. CDR3 region: CASSLPIGTSGRVEQFF. DNA for the CDR3: TGTGCCAGCAGTTTACCTATAGGGACTAGCGGGAGGGTTGAGCAGTTCTTC.